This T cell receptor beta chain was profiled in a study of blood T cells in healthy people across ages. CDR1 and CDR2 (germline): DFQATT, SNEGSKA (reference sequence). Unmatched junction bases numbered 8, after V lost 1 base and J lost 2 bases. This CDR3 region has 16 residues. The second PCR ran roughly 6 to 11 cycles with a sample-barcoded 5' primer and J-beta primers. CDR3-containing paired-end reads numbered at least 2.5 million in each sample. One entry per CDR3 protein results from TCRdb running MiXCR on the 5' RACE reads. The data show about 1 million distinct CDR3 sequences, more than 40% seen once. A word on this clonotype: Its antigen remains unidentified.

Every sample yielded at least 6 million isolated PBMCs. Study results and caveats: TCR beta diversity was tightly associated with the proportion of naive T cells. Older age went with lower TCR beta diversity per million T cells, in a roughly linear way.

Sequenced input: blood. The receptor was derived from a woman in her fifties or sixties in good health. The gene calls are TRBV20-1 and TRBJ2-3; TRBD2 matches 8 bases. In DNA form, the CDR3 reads TGCAGTGCTAGAGCCTCCGGGACTAGGGCCACAGATACGCAGTATTTT. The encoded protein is CSARASGTRATDTQYF.